This T cell receptor (beta chain) stems from a study of T cells after yellow fever vaccination. About this clonotype itself: What it binds is not known.

The study's findings and limits: Subsequent to the booster, the majority of primary-vaccination clones reappeared (about 97% CD4, 88% CD8).

5'RACE template switching added a universal primer site and UMIs to TCR cDNA. TCRdb redid the calling of the 5' RACE reads with MiXCR, one entry per CDR3 protein. The profile covers about 430,000 distinct CDR3 sequences, with 18% appearing a single time and about 18% taken by the ten largest. Germline V gene sequence: CDR1 SGHTA, CDR2 FQGNSA. V lost 5 bases to trimming and J lost 3 bases; unmatched junction nucleotides: 3. The length of the CDR3 is 13 residues. This TCR was sampled from a man aged 18-30 years who received the YFV17D yellow fever vaccine. The chain uses TRBV7-2 and TRBJ2-7, with 8 bases that match TRBD1. The sample consisted of PBMCs, taken before the yellow fever booster vaccination. The CDR3 here is CASSRQGLYEQYF. Here the CDR3 DNA reads TGTGCCAGCAGCCGACAGGGGCTCTACGAGCAGTACTTC.